Shown below are 23 T cell receptor beta chains from a single sample sequenced in a study of T cell repertoires in cytomegalovirus infection. Their antigen targets remain unknown. TCRdb passed the reads through MiXCR, listing each CDR3 protein once. The sample has roughly 990,000 distinct CDR3 sequences; roughly a third are singletons. Here the sequenced sample was cultured CD8+ T cells from PBMCs, taken from culture after CMV antigen stimulation. These receptors originate from a human donor in good health (CMV status not recorded). Some clones in this sample may be carry-over from other donors' samples.

This clonotype was observed a handful of times. The chain joins TRBV23-1 to TRBJ2-7; 8 bases align to TRBD2. TRBV23-1 has ORF status, its function being uncertain. Trimming took 6 bases from V and 1 from J; bases not matched to a gene: 20. This CDR3 has 19 amino acids. CDR3 DNA sequence: TGCGCCAGCAGCCAACTTCATCGGCATCGGGGGGGGAAATCCTACGAGCAGTACGTC. It codes for CASSQLHRHRGGKSYEQYV.

The chain is built from TRBV20-1 and TRBJ2-1; D perhaps matches TRBD1 (6 bases). The CDR3 runs 11 residues. Germline CDR1 is DFQATT and CDR2 is SNEGSKA (reference sequence). The V gene lost 8 bases and the J gene lost 6 bases, with 11 bases spanning the gap. As DNA, the CDR3 is TGCAGTACAGCGGACAGCAATGAGCAGTTCTTC. Protein: CSTADSNEQFF.

J is TRBJ1-1 and V is TRBV7-9, with a possible D match to TRBD1 (5 bases). The CDR3 has 17 amino acids. The germline V gene has CDR1 SEHNR and CDR2 FQNEAQ (reference sequence). V lost 1 base to trimming and J lost 2 bases, with 17 bases between them. CDR3 DNA: TGTGCCAGCAGCTTAGGGGGAGGACACATCCTAAACACTGAAGCTTTCTTT. This translates into CASSLGGGHILNTEAFF.

This clonotype showed up just a few times. The chain carries TRBV7-9 and TRBJ1-1; possible D gene TRBD1, 6 bases. The CDR3 is made up of 15 amino acids. Germline lookup yields CDR1 SEHNR and CDR2 FQNEAQ (reference sequence). V was trimmed by 2 bases and J by 1 base, leaving 11 bases between them. CDR3 in DNA: TGTGCCAGCAGCTTAAGGGACACCCCGAACACTGAAGCTTTCTTT. Translating it yields CASSLRDTPNTEAFF.

The chain recombines TRBV2 with TRBJ2-3; D is possibly TRBD2 (5 bases). Germline V CDR1 and CDR2: SNHLY, FYNNEI. This CDR3 spans 17 amino acids. Trimming stripped 1 base from V and 9 bases from J, with 23 bases between. CDR3 DNA sequence: TGTGCCAGCAGTGAAGAAAAGCACACGGGCCCCCCGGGGACGCAGTATTTT. Its protein product is CASSEEKHTGPPGTQYF.

This clonotype turned up a few times. The V and J genes are TRBV2 and TRBJ1-2; D gene ambiguous. The CDR3 has 16 amino acids. Looked up from germline, CDR1 is SNHLY and CDR2 is FYNNEI. V was pared by 1 base and J by 7 bases, with 19 bases between. The CDR3 DNA sequence: TGTGCCAGCAGTGAAGATAAGAGACCTACCCCCGGTGGCTACACCTTC. Translation gives CASSEDKRPTPGGYTF.

This clonotype has at least ten counts. The rearrangement links TRBV6-6 to TRBJ1-1; tentative D call: TRBD1 (5 bases). V lost 2 bases and J 3 bases, leaving 22 bases between the germline ends. The CDR3 spans 18 residues. Germline values: CDR1 MNHNY, CDR2 SVGAGI (reference sequence). In nucleotides, the CDR3 is TGTGCCAGCAGTTACGCGCACCGGGACCTGAATTGGGACACTGAAGCTTTCTTT. It is translated as CASSYAHRDLNWDTEAFF.

In its sample, this clonotype was seen a few times. The CDR3 here is CASSPHRAVAETQYF. CDR3 nucleotides: TGTGCCAGCAGCCCTCACCGGGCTGTGGCGGAGACCCAGTACTTC. The V gene is TRBV7-2, the J gene TRBJ2-5; no clear D. The V and J ends lost 5 bases and 5 bases respectively, with 18 bases between them. The CDR3 has 15 amino acids. Germline lookup yields CDR1 SGHTA and CDR2 FQGNSA.

The chain has TRBV4-1 and TRBJ2-7; D not resolved. There are 14 residues in the CDR3. Trimming stripped 3 bases from V and 2 bases from J, with 11 bases between. Germline-derived CDR1 and CDR2 are MGHRA and YSYEKL. DNA of the CDR3: TGCGCCAGCAGCCATCAGATTTATCCCTACGAGCAGTACTTC. It encodes CASSHQIYPYEQYF.

This rearrangement joins TRBV7-9 to TRBJ1-1, with unresolved D. The CDR3 is 14 residues long. Trimming removed 8 bases from V and 1 base from J, with 14 bases in between. Germline lookup yields CDR1 SEHNR and CDR2 FQNEAQ (reference sequence). CDR3 sequence reads: CASFLKVGNTEAFF. For the CDR3, the DNA is TGTGCCAGCTTTCTGAAGGTCGGGAACACTGAAGCTTTCTTT.

The V and J genes are TRBV12-3 or TRBV12-4 and TRBJ2-1; TRBD2 aligns across 11 bases. Germline trimming cut 6 bases from V and 6 bases from J; bases unmatched to any gene: 7. The CDR3 spans 15 residues. CDR3 amino acids: CASSLSGGGSNEQFF. The CDR3 DNA is TGTGCCAGCAGCCTTAGCGGGGGGGGATCCAATGAGCAGTTCTTC.

This clonotype showed up many times. The J gene is TRBJ1-1, the V gene TRBV11-1; TRBD1 matches 9 bases. V shed 2 bases, J shed 3 bases, and the junction held 4 bases outside the gene matches. The CDR3 is made up of 15 amino acids. Germline assignment: CDR1 SGHAT and CDR2 FQDESV (reference sequence). DNA of the CDR3: TGTGCCAGCAGCTTAAGACAGGGGGTTTACACTGAAGCTTTCTTT. Amino acids: CASSLRQGVYTEAFF.

This clonotype was counted many times. This chain links TRBV7-2 with TRBJ2-2; 7 bases are a match to TRBD2. V was pared by 1 base and J by 3 bases, with 5 bases of the junction left unmatched. CDR1 SGHTA and CDR2 FQGNSA come from the germline V gene. The CDR3 totals 16 residues. CDR3 residues: CASSLVRGMDTGELFF. The CDR3 region has the DNA TGTGCCAGCAGCTTAGTGCGGGGGATGGACACCGGGGAGCTGTTTTTT.

This clonotype was seen more than once but under ten times. The rearrangement uses TRBV6-5 and TRBJ2-7, with D possibly matching TRBD2 (5 bases). V was pared by 7 bases and J by 3 bases, with 13 bases between. This CDR3 region has 13 residues. Germline-derived CDR1 and CDR2 are MNHEY and SVGAGI. The CDR3 nucleotides read TGTGCCAGCACCCTAACCCGGGGCTACGAGCAGTACTTC. Its protein is CASTLTRGYEQYF.

The CDR3 reads CAPGGASDNEQFF. The CDR3 DNA follows: TGTGCTCCCGGGGGGGCAAGCGACAATGAGCAGTTCTTC. V and J are TRBV7-9 and TRBJ2-1; 8 bases match TRBD2. Germline V gives CDR1 SEHNR, CDR2 FQNEAQ (reference sequence). The CDR3 spans 13 residues.

V usage is TRBV2 and J usage is TRBJ1-5; unclear D gene. V gave up 2 bases and J gave up 3 bases, with 11 bases separating them. The germline V gene has CDR1 SNHLY and CDR2 FYNNEI. The CDR3 extends over 15 amino acids. CDR3 amino acids: CASSELGSANQPQHF. For the CDR3, the DNA is TGTGCCAGCAGTGAACTGGGCAGCGCCAATCAGCCCCAGCATTTT.

The rearrangement joins TRBV27 to TRBJ2-4, with TRBD1 identical over 7 bases. The V gene end was trimmed by 0 bases and the J gene end by 2 bases; junction bases not matched to a gene: 7. In germline, CDR1 is MNHEY, CDR2 SMNVEV (reference sequence). CDR3 length equals 17 residues. The CDR3 loop reads CASSLSPTGLTKNIQYF. In DNA form, the CDR3 reads TGTGCCAGCAGTTTATCCCCGACAGGGTTGACCAAAAACATTCAGTACTTC.

This clonotype has at least ten counts. The V call is TRBV7-8, the J call TRBJ2-3; D unclear. Germline CDR1 SGHVS, CDR2 FQNEAQ. V lost 1 base, J lost 0 bases, and 8 bases lay in between. This CDR3 has 15 amino acids. The CDR3 bases are TGTGCCAGCAGCTTAGGCCTCTTTAGCACAGATACGCAGTATTTT. Protein sequence: CASSLGLFSTDTQYF.

In this sample, this clonotype turned up a few times. The gene calls are TRBV5-8 and TRBJ2-7, with D hard to call. V was pared by 4 bases and J by 1 base, with 12 bases between. CDR3 size: 14 residues. Germline V gene sequence: CDR1 SGHTS, CDR2 YDEGEE. CDR3 in DNA: TGTGCCAGCAGCCGCGGATACAAGTCCTACGAGCAGTACGTC. It codes for CASSRGYKSYEQYV.

V usage is TRBV2 and J usage is TRBJ1-6; 7 bases align to TRBD1. The germline V gene has CDR1 SNHLY and CDR2 FYNNEI. The CDR3 covers 17 residues. The V segment lost 2 bases and the J segment 2 bases; nucleotides outside the gene matches: 6. Written as DNA, the CDR3 is TGTGCCAGCAGTGAAACCCGACAGGGCGCCTATAATTCACCCCTCCACTTT. This encodes CASSETRQGAYNSPLHF.

The J gene is TRBJ2-1, the V gene TRBV5-1; no clear D gene. CDR1 SGHRS and CDR2 YFSETQ come from the germline V gene. V lost 4 bases, J lost 0 bases, and 14 bases lay in between. The CDR3 is made up of 16 amino acids. The CDR3 sequence is CASSPDQPSSYNEQFF. In DNA form, the CDR3 reads TGCGCCAGCAGCCCGGACCAGCCGAGCTCCTACAATGAGCAGTTCTTC.

This clonotype occurred a few times. The rearrangement uses TRBV10-3 and TRBJ1-2; D may be TRBD1 (6 bases). The CDR3 length is 11 residues. Germline CDR1 and CDR2: ENHRY and SYGVKD. V was cut by 6 bases and J by 7 bases, with 9 bases left in between. DNA for the CDR3: TGTGCCATCAGGACCAGGGGTGGCTACACCTTC. Translation: CAIRTRGGYTF.

This clonotype was detected only a few times. The chain links TRBV5-4 to TRBJ2-7, with a possible D match to TRBD2 (5 bases). The germline V and J ends were trimmed by 2 bases and 2 bases, with 11 bases remaining between them. The CDR3 is made up of 14 amino acids. Germline values: CDR1 SGHNT, CDR2 YYREEE (reference sequence). CDR3 protein: CASSLYREPYEQYF. Written as DNA, the CDR3 is TGTGCCAGCAGCTTATATCGGGAACCCTACGAGCAGTACTTC.